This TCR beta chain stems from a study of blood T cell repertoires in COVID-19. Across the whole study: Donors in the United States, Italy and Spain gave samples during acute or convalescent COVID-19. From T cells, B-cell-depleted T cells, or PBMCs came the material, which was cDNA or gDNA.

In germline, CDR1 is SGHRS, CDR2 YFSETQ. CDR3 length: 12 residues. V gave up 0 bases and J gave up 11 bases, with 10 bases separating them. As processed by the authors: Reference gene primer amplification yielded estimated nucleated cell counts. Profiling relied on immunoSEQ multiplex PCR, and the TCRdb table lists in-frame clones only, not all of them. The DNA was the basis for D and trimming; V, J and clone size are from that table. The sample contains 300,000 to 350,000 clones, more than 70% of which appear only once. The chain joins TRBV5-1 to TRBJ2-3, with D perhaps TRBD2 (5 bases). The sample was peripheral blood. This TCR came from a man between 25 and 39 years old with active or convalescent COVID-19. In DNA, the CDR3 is TGCGCCAGCAGCTTGGGGGCTGAGGGGCAGTATTTT. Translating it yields CASSLGAEGQYF.